The 25 T cell receptor beta chains below were found in one sample sequenced in a study of breast tumors, draining lymph nodes, adjacent tissues. Axillary draining lymph nodes of breast cancer patients supplied the node samples. From the multiplex PCR reads, TCRdb called clonotypes with MiXCR, one entry per CDR3 protein. The sample holds approximately 180,000 distinct CDR3 sequences; 33% are singletons and the top ten take more than 3.5%. Sequencing used axillary lymph node tissue. These receptors were taken from a female donor with breast cancer. Some clones in this sample may be carry-over from other donors' samples.

In its sample, this clonotype was seen many times. The chain recombines TRBV27 with TRBJ2-7, with 9 bases fitting TRBD2. There are 16 residues in the CDR3. Per the germline V gene, CDR1 is MNHEY and CDR2 is SMNVEV (reference sequence). With 1 base clipped from V and 5 bases from J, the junction kept 9 bases outside the gene matches. The CDR3 spells CASSLFGGGESNEQYF. Here the CDR3 DNA reads TGTGCCAGCAGTTTATTCGGCGGGGGGGAATCGAACGAGCAGTACTTC.

J is TRBJ2-5 and V is TRBV4-1; maybe TRBD2 (6 bases). CDR3 size: 15 residues. Germline V gives CDR1 MGHRA, CDR2 YSYEKL. V was cut by 5 bases and J by 1 base, with 14 bases left in between. The CDR3 bases are TGCGCCAGCAGCGCGAACGCGGGGCTCCAAGAGACCCAGTACTTC. Its translation is CASSANAGLQETQYF.

This clonotype was observed a handful of times. The J gene is TRBJ1-2, the V gene TRBV6-6; 7 bases map to TRBD1. The CDR3 contains 16 residues. V lost 10 bases, J lost 3 bases, and 17 bases stayed unmatched. Germline V gene sequence: CDR1 MNHNY, CDR2 SVGAGI (reference sequence). In DNA form, the CDR3 reads TGTGCCATCCCGTACGGGGACAGCTATCATCACTATGGCTACACCTTC. Translation: CAIPYGDSYHHYGYTF.

This clonotype was counted only a few times. One junction end does not reproduce the germline sequence, and a read error may be involved. V gene TRBV5-1 combines with J gene TRBJ1-6; maybe TRBD1 (6 bases). Germline-derived CDR1 and CDR2 are SGHRS and YFSETQ. The CDR3 extends over 14 amino acids. CDR3 protein: CASSFQGHNSPLHF. As DNA, the CDR3 is TGTGCCAGCAGCTTCCAGGGACATAATTCCCCCCTCCACTTT.

This clonotype was recorded many times. V is TRBV19 and J is TRBJ2-5, with D possibly matching TRBD2 (6 bases). Looked up from germline, CDR1 is LNHDA and CDR2 is SQIVND (reference sequence). The CDR3 length is 13 residues. V lost 7 bases, J lost 1 base, and 10 bases lay in between. The CDR3 spells CASMGGVQETQYF. The CDR3 DNA reads as TGTGCCAGTATGGGGGGAGTCCAAGAGACCCAGTACTTC.

Many counts were recorded for this clonotype. This sequence joins TRBV5-1 and TRBJ2-5, with a possible D match to TRBD2 (6 bases). V was shortened by 0 bases and J by 3 bases, with 12 bases between the two germline ends. There are 15 residues in the CDR3. Germline V lookup: CDR1 SGHRS, CDR2 YFSETQ. The CDR3, as DNA: TGCGCCAGCAGCTTGGGGGGAGGCACGAAAGAGACCCAGTACTTC. Translating gives CASSLGGGTKETQYF.

This clonotype was detected many times. The chain employs TRBV6-6 and TRBJ2-1; D is ambiguous. The V end was cut by 8 bases, the J end by 5 bases, with 13 bases between. The CDR3 loop spans 13 amino acids. The germline gives CDR1 MNHNY, CDR2 SVGAGI (reference sequence). The CDR3 loop is CASLVATNNEQFF. The CDR3 nucleotides are TGTGCCAGCCTAGTCGCAACAAACAATGAGCAGTTCTTC.

The CDR3 DNA follows: TGTGCCAGCAGTGGCCTAGCGGGTCGGGGCCAGCCAGATACGCAGTATTTT. This codes for CASSGLAGRGQPDTQYF. The chain carries TRBV2 and TRBJ2-3; 8 bases map to TRBD2. Looked up from germline, CDR1 is SNHLY and CDR2 is FYNNEI. The CDR3 runs to 17 residues. With 4 bases clipped from V and 4 bases from J, the junction kept 13 bases outside the gene matches. Drawing the rest from reference TRBV2 and TRBJ2-3, the complete variable domain is EPEVTQTPSHQVTQMGQEVILRCVPISNHLYFYWYRQILGQKVEFLVSFYNNEISEKSEIFDDQFSVERPDGSNFTLKIRSTKLEDSAMYFCASSGLAGRGQPDTQYFGPGTRLTVL.

At least ten counts were recorded for this clonotype. The rearrangement uses TRBV11-3 and TRBJ2-1; 11 bases map to TRBD2. CDR1 SGHNT and CDR2 YENEEA come from the germline V gene. The ends lost 1 base at V and 5 bases at J; junction bases unmatched: 4. CDR3 length: 16 amino acids. The CDR3 nucleotides read TGTGCCAGCAGCTTAGTTCTAGCGGGAGGAGACAATGAGCAGTTCTTC. This codes for CASSLVLAGGDNEQFF.

This clonotype was observed many times. The V call is TRBV18, the J call TRBJ2-5, with D perhaps being TRBD1 or TRBD2 (5 bases each). Trimming shortened V by 6 bases and J by 1 base, and 9 bases separated the two germline ends. CDR3 size: 13 residues. Germline V gene data show CDR1 as KGHSH and CDR2 as LQKENI. The CDR3 loop reads CASSGASQETQYF. Written as DNA, the CDR3 is TGTGCCAGCTCCGGGGCCAGCCAAGAGACCCAGTACTTC.

The table lists this clonotype with many counts. The chain is built from TRBV20-1 and TRBJ2-3; 9 bases are a match to TRBD2. The CDR3 consists of 16 residues. With 3 bases clipped from V and 0 bases from J, the junction kept 7 bases outside the gene matches. Germline CDR1 is DFQATT and CDR2 is SNEGSKA (reference sequence). CDR3 in amino acids: CSASLERGASTDTQYF. The CDR3, as DNA: TGCAGTGCTAGCCTAGAGCGGGGGGCTAGCACAGATACGCAGTATTTT.

In its sample, this clonotype was seen many times. V usage is TRBV6-5 and J usage is TRBJ2-1; a weak D match, TRBD1 (5 bases). Trimming removed 5 bases at V and 9 bases at J, with 17 bases between. The CDR3 runs to 14 residues. CDR1 and CDR2 from the germline V gene are MNHEY and SVGAGI. CDR3 in DNA: TGTGCCAGCAGTCGACAGCAAACCGGCGCTGAGCAGTTCTTC. This gives the protein CASSRQQTGAEQFF.

Ten or more counts support this clonotype. CDR3 amino acids: CASSLGSDYGYTF. Here the CDR3 DNA reads TGTGCCAGCAGTTTGGGCAGCGACTATGGCTACACCTTC. This chain connects TRBV27 to TRBJ1-2; D not certain. This CDR3 comprises 13 residues. The V end lost 3 bases, the J end lost 3 bases, and 8 bases lay between the germline ends. The germline CDR1 and CDR2 sequences are MNHEY and SMNVEV (reference sequence).

This rearrangement joins TRBV28 to TRBJ1-5; TRBD1 aligns across 7 bases. CDR1 and CDR2 (germline): MDHEN, SYDVKM. The CDR3 loop spans 17 amino acids. The junction had 18 bases not matched to a gene; V was cut back by 2 bases and J by 11 bases. CDR3 protein: CASSLVSRDRTLLAQHF. As DNA, the CDR3 is TGTGCCAGCAGTTTAGTCTCCCGGGACAGAACTCTACTGGCCCAGCATTTT.

This clonotype was seen ten or more times. The DNA of the CDR3 is TGCAGTGCTAGAGGAGTTAAGGGCACAGATACGCAGTATTTT. Translating it yields CSARGVKGTDTQYF. This chain joins TRBV20-1 and TRBJ2-3, with D unresolved. V was pared by 1 base and J by 1 base, with 9 bases between. Germline CDR1 is DFQATT and CDR2 is SNEGSKA (reference sequence). The CDR3 sequence is 14 residues long.

At least ten counts were recorded for this clonotype. The chain is built from TRBV10-1 and TRBJ2-7; D remains unclear. The germline V gene has CDR1 WNHNN and CDR2 SYGVQD (reference sequence). The CDR3 extends over 14 amino acids. Trimming removed 4 bases at V and 1 base at J, with 11 bases between. The CDR3 is CASSGGFGSYEQYF. DNA of the CDR3: TGCGCCAGCAGTGGAGGTTTTGGGTCCTACGAGCAGTACTTC.

The genes are TRBV20-1 and TRBJ1-6, with a tentative D call TRBD1 (5 bases). This CDR3 contains 14 residues. Germline V gene lookup returns CDR1 DFQATT and CDR2 SNEGSKA (reference sequence). V lost 4 bases and J lost 7, with 14 bases in between. The CDR3 coding sequence is TGCAGTGCTAACCGGGACGGTCGCAATTCACCCCTCCACTTT. This encodes CSANRDGRNSPLHF.

The sample holds many counts of this clonotype. The chain combines TRBV28 with TRBJ1-6, with a possible D match to TRBD1 (6 bases). The CDR3 is 14 amino acids. V dropped 6 bases and J dropped 6 bases, with 12 bases sitting between them. In germline, CDR1 is MDHEN, CDR2 SYDVKM. The CDR3: CASSWDNSNSPLHF. The CDR3 bases are TGTGCCAGCAGCTGGGACAACAGTAATTCACCCCTCCACTTT.

This clonotype was observed at least ten times. The chain has TRBV9 and TRBJ2-5, with D possibly called TRBD1 or TRBD2 (5 bases each). Between the trimmed V and J ends, which lost 0 bases and 5 bases, there was a span of 14 bases. Germline V lookup: CDR1 SGDLS, CDR2 YYNGEE. This CDR3 comprises 15 residues. The CDR3 spells CASSVGSGAAETQYF. The CDR3 nucleotides are TGTGCCAGCAGCGTAGGGTCCGGGGCGGCCGAGACCCAGTACTTC.

At least ten counts were recorded for this clonotype. The chain joins TRBV10-3 to TRBJ1-2, with D perhaps TRBD1 (6 bases). Germline CDR1 and CDR2: ENHRY and SYGVKD. CDR3 length equals 17 residues. The V and J ends lost 0 bases and 4 bases respectively, with 18 bases between them. CDR3 nucleotide sequence: TGTGCCATCAGTGAGTCCAGACGGACCGGGACATTCTATGGCTACACCTTC. It translates to CAISESRRTGTFYGYTF.

This chain uses TRBV7-8 with TRBJ2-7, with D maybe TRBD2 (5 bases). There are 15 residues in the CDR3. V lost 1 base and J lost 1, with 11 bases in between. CDR1 and CDR2 (germline): SGHVS, FQNEAQ. The CDR3 sequence is CASSLVGGDSYEQYF. The CDR3 DNA reads TGTGCCAGCAGCTTAGTAGGAGGAGATTCCTACGAGCAGTACTTC.

Many counts were recorded for this clonotype. This chain uses TRBV14 with TRBJ1-2; the D gene is possibly TRBD1 (6 bases). The germline V gene has CDR1 SGHDN and CDR2 FVKESK. The germline V and J ends were trimmed by 3 bases and 2 bases, with 16 bases remaining between them. The CDR3 loop spans 16 amino acids. CDR3 in amino acids: CASSHTGQGGNYGYTF. The CDR3 DNA reads as TGTGCCAGCAGCCATACAGGACAAGGGGGAAACTATGGCTACACCTTC. Filled out from reference TRBV14 and TRBJ1-2, the complete variable domain reads EAGVTQFPSHSVIEKGQTVTLRCDPISGHDNLYWYRRVMGKEIKFLLHFVKESKQDESGMPNNRFLAERTGGTYSTLKVQPAELEDSGVYFCASSHTGQGGNYGYTFGSGTRLTVV.

This clonotype appeared many times. The genes are TRBV6-1 and TRBJ2-5; no clear D gene. Trimming took off 0 bases at V and 3 bases at J, with 5 bases between the two ends. CDR1 is MNHNS, CDR2 SASEGT, per germline. The CDR3 covers 13 residues. The CDR3 loop reads CASSEAGKETQYF. CDR3 nucleotide sequence: TGTGCCAGCAGTGAAGCAGGAAAAGAGACCCAGTACTTC.

The table lists this clonotype with a few counts. This clone may be a read error of a much larger clone one base away. Without the conserved terminal phenylalanine or tryptophan, this CDR3 likely stems from a read error. The chain links TRBV7-2 to TRBJ2-5; D call uncertain. The germline CDR1 and CDR2 sequences are SGHTA and FQGNSA. The CDR3 spans 14 residues. Deletions cut 2 bases from V and 5 bases from J, with 12 bases between. CDR3 coding DNA: TGTGCCAGCAGCTTAACACGGTTCGGGGAGACCCAGTACCTC. As protein: CASSLTRFGETQYL.

Ten or more counts support this clonotype. The J gene is TRBJ2-5, the V gene TRBV2; tentative D call: TRBD1 (6 bases). The CDR3 spans 12 residues. CDR1 is SNHLY, CDR2 FYNNEI, per germline. The V gene lost 7 bases and the J gene lost 5 bases, with 11 bases spanning the gap. The DNA for the CDR3 is TGTGCCAGCATGAAGGGGGAGGAGACCCAGTACTTC. It translates to CASMKGEETQYF.